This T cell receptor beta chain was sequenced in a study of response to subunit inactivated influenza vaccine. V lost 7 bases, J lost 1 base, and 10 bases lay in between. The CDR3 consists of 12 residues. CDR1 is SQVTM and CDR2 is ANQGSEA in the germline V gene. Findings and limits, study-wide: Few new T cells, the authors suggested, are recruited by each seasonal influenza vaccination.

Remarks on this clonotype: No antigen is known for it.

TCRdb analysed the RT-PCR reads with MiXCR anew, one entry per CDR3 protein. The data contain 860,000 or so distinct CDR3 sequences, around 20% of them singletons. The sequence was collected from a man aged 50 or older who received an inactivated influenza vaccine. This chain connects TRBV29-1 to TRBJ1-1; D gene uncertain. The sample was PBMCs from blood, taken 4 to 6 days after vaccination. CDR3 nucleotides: TGCAGCGCCTCTTGGGGGAACACTGAAGCTTTCTTT. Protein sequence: CSASWGNTEAFF.